Presented here are 24 T cell receptor beta chains from one specimen sequenced in a study of brain T cells in children with intractable seizures. Only in-frame clones appear in the TCRdb table, and some are missing; sequencing was by immunoSEQ multiplex PCR. This table has under 45,000 clones, over 75% appearing once. The source material was peripheral blood, sampled at surgery. These receptors were obtained from a girl aged 2-10 years with tuberous sclerosis and intractable seizures.

The chain couples TRBV12-5 to TRBJ1-5; 7 positions match TRBD1. V lost 9 bases and J lost 1; bases outside the gene matches: 6. The CDR3 is 14 amino acids. CDR1 is LGHNT, CDR2 FRNRAP, per germline. CDR3 DNA sequence: TGTGCTAGCCAGACAGGGTTGAGCAATCAGCCCCAGCATTTT. It specifies CASQTGLSNQPQHF.

This chain connects TRBV2 to TRBJ1-3; D is undetermined. The germline gives CDR1 SNHLY, CDR2 FYNNEI. Trimming cost V 3 bases and J 0 bases, with 0 bases left between them. This CDR3 is built from 12 residues. CDR3 in amino acids: CASSDSGNTIYF. The CDR3 DNA is TGTGCCAGCAGTGACTCTGGAAACACCATATATTTT.

This chain connects TRBV27 to TRBJ1-2; TRBD1 matches at 7 bases. The CDR3 extends over 12 amino acids. CDR1 MNHEY and CDR2 SMNVEV come from the germline V gene (reference sequence). Germline trimming cut 1 base from V and 11 bases from J; bases unmatched to any gene: 4. CDR3 residues: CASSLWTRGYTF. CDR3 DNA sequence: TGTGCCAGCAGTTTATGGACCAGGGGGTACACCTTC.

This clone was detected only a few times. The rearrangement links TRBV18 to TRBJ2-5; TRBD1 is a possible D gene (5 bases). The V and J ends lost 2 bases and 1 base respectively, with 11 bases between them. CDR1 and CDR2 from the germline V gene are KGHSH and LQKENI. There are 15 residues in the CDR3. The CDR3 DNA sequence: TGTGCCAGCTCACCAGACGCGCAGGGCCAAGAGACCCAGTACTTC. Translation: CASSPDAQGQETQYF.

The genes are TRBV5-1 and TRBJ1-3; 11 positions agree with TRBD1. CDR3 size: 15 residues. Germline CDR1 reads SGHRS; CDR2 reads YFSETQ. After removal of 5 bases from V and 0 bases from J, the junction contained 1 base not matched to a gene. This CDR3 is CASRGQGASGNTIYF. The CDR3 DNA reads as TGCGCCAGCAGAGGACAGGGGGCCTCTGGAAACACCATATATTTT.

V gene TRBV6-5 combines with J gene TRBJ1-2; 7 positions agree with TRBD1. Per the germline V gene, CDR1 is MNHEY and CDR2 is SVGAGI. With V trimmed by 7 bases and J by 4 bases, 9 bases remained unmatched. The CDR3 totals 14 residues. CDR3: CASTLNRQGYGYTF. CDR3 bases: TGTGCCAGCACCCTAAACCGACAGGGCTATGGCTACACCTTC.

V usage is TRBV6-5 and J usage is TRBJ1-5, with 7 nucleotides matching TRBD1. The length of the CDR3 is 14 residues. Looked up from germline, CDR1 is MNHEY and CDR2 is SVGAGI. Trimming cost V 4 bases and J 2 bases; bases outside gene matches: 2. The CDR3 nucleotides read TGTGCCAGCAGTTCAGACAGGGGCAATCAGCCCCAGCATTTT. Translated, it gives CASSSDRGNQPQHF.

The gene calls are TRBV19 and TRBJ2-1, with a possible D match to TRBD2 (6 bases). The germline V and J ends were trimmed by 4 bases and 3 bases, with 13 bases remaining between them. The CDR3 spans 15 residues. The germline V gene has CDR1 LNHDA and CDR2 SQIVND (reference sequence). The CDR3 bases are TGTGCCAGTAGTAAAGACGGGGGACTCTACAATGAGCAGTTCTTC. This gives the protein CASSKDGGLYNEQFF.

This CDR3 is CASSLYPQGNEQFF. The CDR3 coding sequence is TGTGCCAGCAGTCTCTACCCACAGGGCAATGAGCAGTTCTTC. The chain links TRBV6-2 or TRBV6-3 to TRBJ2-1; perhaps TRBD1 as D (6 bases). The germline CDR1 and CDR2 sequences are MNHEY and SVGEGT. V lost 5 bases and J 6 bases, leaving 14 bases between the germline ends. This CDR3 is 14 amino acids long.

The chain recombines TRBV19 with TRBJ2-6, with D perhaps matching TRBD1 (5 bases). CDR3 length: 16 residues. V was shortened by 5 bases and J by 0 bases, with 11 bases between the two germline ends. Germline loops: CDR1 LNHDA, CDR2 SQIVND (reference sequence). The CDR3 reads CASSQIQVSGANVLTF. The CDR3 DNA follows: TGTGCCAGTAGTCAAATACAGGTCTCTGGGGCCAACGTCCTGACTTTC.

The chain couples TRBV5-5 to TRBJ2-3; 8 nucleotides align to TRBD2. The CDR3 covers 15 residues. Germline loops: CDR1 SGHKS, CDR2 YYEKEE (reference sequence). J was trimmed by 7 bases and V by 4 bases; bases with no gene match: 11. The CDR3 nucleotides read TGTGCCAGCAGCCCCCAGGCGGGGGGCCTCAATACGCAGTATTTT. Its translation: CASSPQAGGLNTQYF.

The chain couples TRBV27 to TRBJ1-3, with D tentatively TRBD1 (5 bases). CDR1 MNHEY and CDR2 SMNVEV come from the germline V gene (reference sequence). This CDR3 comprises 14 residues. V was clipped by 3 bases and J by 3 bases, with 9 bases between them. The CDR3 bases are TGTGCCAGCAGTTTTAGGGGTAATGGAAACACCATATATTTT. It yields the protein CASSFRGNGNTIYF.

The chain recombines TRBV28 with TRBJ1-5; 12 bases align to TRBD1. Germline assignment: CDR1 MDHEN and CDR2 SYDVKM. Unmatched junction bases numbered 14, after V lost 6 bases and J lost 2 bases. This CDR3 is 19 amino acids long. The CDR3 region has the DNA TGTGCCAGCAGCCCTAGACCGGGACAGGGGGCCTGGGGCAATCAGCCCCAGCATTTT. It yields the protein CASSPRPGQGAWGNQPQHF.

The J gene is TRBJ1-2, the V gene TRBV10-3; tentatively, D is TRBD1 (6 bases). Trimming stripped 2 bases from V and 0 bases from J, with 13 bases between. Germline V gene data show CDR1 as ENHRY and CDR2 as SYGVKD. The CDR3 spans 16 residues. CDR3 loop: CAISETGLPSNYGYTF. The CDR3 nucleotides read TGTGCCATCAGTGAGACAGGGTTACCCTCTAACTATGGCTACACCTTC.

This sequence joins TRBV11-1 and TRBJ1-1, with D uncertain. The length of the CDR3 is 13 residues. The V gene lost 5 bases and the J gene lost 1 base, with 8 bases spanning the gap. The germline V gene has CDR1 SGHAT and CDR2 FQDESV (reference sequence). CDR3 region: CASSQGRNTEAFF. As DNA, the CDR3 is TGTGCCAGCAGCCAAGGAAGGAACACTGAAGCTTTCTTT.

This clone has more than one count but fewer than ten. This sequence joins TRBV6-1 and TRBJ1-6, with D perhaps TRBD1 (5 bases). The V end was cut by 0 bases, the J end by 9 bases, with 18 bases between. The CDR3 has 17 amino acids. Germline CDR1 and CDR2: MNHNS and SASEGT. The CDR3 loop is CASSEAHDSPLRSPLHF. In DNA, the CDR3 is TGTGCCAGCAGTGAAGCACACGACAGTCCCCTCCGTTCACCCCTCCACTTT.

The genes are TRBV5-8 and TRBJ2-2; D is ambiguous. Germline CDR1 is SGHTS and CDR2 is YDEGEE. The V gene lost 0 bases and the J gene lost 2 bases, with 11 bases spanning the gap. The CDR3 runs 16 residues. The CDR3 region is CASSLGRPINTGELFF. The CDR3, as DNA: TGTGCCAGCAGCTTGGGACGGCCGATTAACACCGGGGAGCTGTTTTTT.

The J gene is TRBJ2-3, the V gene TRBV5-6, with TRBD1 matching over 9 bases. The V gene end was trimmed by 3 bases and the J gene end by 2 bases; junction bases not matched to a gene: 4. CDR3 length: 15 amino acids. The germline gives CDR1 SGHDT, CDR2 YYEEEE. The CDR3 sequence is CASSSGTGLTDTQYF. CDR3 nucleotide sequence: TGTGCCAGCAGCTCCGGGACAGGGCTCACAGATACGCAGTATTTT.

The rearrangement uses TRBV4-1 and TRBJ2-1; 8 bases map to TRBD1. Germline CDR1 and CDR2: MGHRA and YSYEKL. This CDR3 region has 16 residues. V shed 1 base and J 4 bases; nucleotides not matched to a gene: 6. The CDR3, as DNA: TGCGCCAGCAGCCAAGCCGGGACAGGCCCATACAATGAGCAGTTCTTC. This translates into CASSQAGTGPYNEQFF.

This clone appeared once. This chain links TRBV25-1 with TRBJ2-7, with D unclear. CDR1 is MGHDK, CDR2 SYGVNS, per germline. The CDR3 is made up of 13 amino acids. V gave up 7 bases and J gave up 2 bases, with 12 bases separating them. CDR3 in amino acids: CASMDGRAYEQYF. Here the CDR3 DNA reads TGTGCCAGCATGGATGGCAGAGCCTACGAGCAGTACTTC.

J is TRBJ1-3 and V is TRBV5-1; D uncertain. The CDR3 spans 14 residues. V lost 5 bases and J 2 bases, leaving 11 bases between the germline ends. CDR1 SGHRS and CDR2 YFSETQ come from the germline V gene. The CDR3 region is CASRSTGAGNTIYF. In DNA form, the CDR3 reads TGCGCCAGCAGGAGTACCGGGGCTGGAAACACCATATATTTT.

V usage is TRBV6-5 and J usage is TRBJ1-2, with D perhaps matching TRBD1 (5 bases). Germline V gene lookup returns CDR1 MNHEY and CDR2 SVGAGI. This CDR3 has 14 residues. Trimming cost V 3 bases and J 8 bases, with 16 bases left between them. CDR3 sequence (DNA): TGTGCCAGCAGTTATAAAGGGGCCTATATGGGCTACACCTTC. Protein: CASSYKGAYMGYTF.

The chain combines TRBV7-6 with TRBJ2-5, with 12 bases aligning to TRBD1. Germline CDR1 SGHVS, CDR2 FNYEAQ. The trim removed 3 bases at V and 5 bases at J, leaving 4 bases unmatched. This CDR3 is 15 amino acids long. The CDR3 DNA sequence: TGTGCCAGCAGCTTGGGGACAGGGGGCTGGGAGACCCAGTACTTC. Its translation: CASSLGTGGWETQYF.

This sequence joins TRBV5-5 and TRBJ2-7; perhaps TRBD1 as D (5 bases). Looked up from germline, CDR1 is SGHKS and CDR2 is YYEKEE (reference sequence). Trimming removed 0 bases at V and 3 bases at J, with 16 bases between. This CDR3 region has 16 residues. The DNA of the CDR3 is TGTGCCAGCAGCTTGGGGCCCCTGGGCAGGGACTACGAGCAGTACTTC. Translating gives CASSLGPLGRDYEQYF.